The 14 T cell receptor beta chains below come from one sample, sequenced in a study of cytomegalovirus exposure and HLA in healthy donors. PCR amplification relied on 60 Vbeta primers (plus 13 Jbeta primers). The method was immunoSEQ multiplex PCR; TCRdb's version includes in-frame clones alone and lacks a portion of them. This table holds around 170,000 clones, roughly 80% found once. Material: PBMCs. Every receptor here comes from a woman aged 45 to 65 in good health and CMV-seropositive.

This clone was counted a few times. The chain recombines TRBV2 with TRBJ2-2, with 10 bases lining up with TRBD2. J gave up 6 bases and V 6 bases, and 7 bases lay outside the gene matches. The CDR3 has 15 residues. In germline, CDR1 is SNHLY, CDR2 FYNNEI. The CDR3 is CASRQLAGSAGELFF. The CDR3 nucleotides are TGTGCCAGCAGGCAACTAGCGGGGAGTGCCGGGGAGCTGTTTTTT.

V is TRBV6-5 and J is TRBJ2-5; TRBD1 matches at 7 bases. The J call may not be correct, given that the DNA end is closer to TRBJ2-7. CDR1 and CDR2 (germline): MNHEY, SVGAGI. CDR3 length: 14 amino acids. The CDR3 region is CASRDRLSSYEQYF. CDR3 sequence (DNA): TGTGCCAGCAGGGACAGGTTAAGCTCCTACGAGCAGTACTTC.

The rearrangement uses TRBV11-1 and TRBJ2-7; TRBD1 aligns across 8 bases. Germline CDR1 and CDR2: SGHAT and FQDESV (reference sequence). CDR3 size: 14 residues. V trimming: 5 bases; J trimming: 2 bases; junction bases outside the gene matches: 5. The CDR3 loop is CASSPRDRTYEQYF. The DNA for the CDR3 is TGTGCCAGCAGCCCCCGGGACAGGACCTACGAGCAGTACTTC. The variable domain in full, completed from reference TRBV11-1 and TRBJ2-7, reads EAEVAQSPRYKITEKSQAVAFWCDPISGHATLYWYRQILGQGPELLVQFQDESVVDDSQLPKDRFSAERLKGVDSTLKIQPAELGDSAMYLCASSPRDRTYEQYFGPGTRLTVT.

CDR3 nucleotides: TGTGCCAGCAGCTTAGGGCCATCTGGGGCCAACGTCCTGACTTTC. Translating it yields CASSLGPSGANVLTF. V gene TRBV11-1 combines with J gene TRBJ2-6, with D hard to call. Trimming stripped 1 base from V and 1 base from J, with 5 bases between. CDR3 size: 15 residues. In germline, CDR1 is SGHAT, CDR2 FQDESV (reference sequence). Together with reference TRBV11-1 and TRBJ2-6, the CDR3 gives the full variable domain: EAEVAQSPRYKITEKSQAVAFWCDPISGHATLYWYRQILGQGPELLVQFQDESVVDDSQLPKDRFSAERLKGVDSTLKIQPAELGDSAMYLCASSLGPSGANVLTFGAGSRLTVL.

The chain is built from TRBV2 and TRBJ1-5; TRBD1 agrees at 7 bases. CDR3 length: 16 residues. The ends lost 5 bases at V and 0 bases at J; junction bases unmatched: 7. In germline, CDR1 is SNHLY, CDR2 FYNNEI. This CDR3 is CASSLQGWYSNQPQHF. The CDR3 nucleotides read TGTGCCAGCAGTCTACAGGGGTGGTATAGCAATCAGCCCCAGCATTTT.

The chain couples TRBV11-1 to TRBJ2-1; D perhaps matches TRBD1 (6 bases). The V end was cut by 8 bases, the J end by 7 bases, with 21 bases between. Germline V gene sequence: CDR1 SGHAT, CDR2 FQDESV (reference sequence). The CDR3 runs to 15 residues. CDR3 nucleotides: TGTGCCAGCTCCCTCGGTCAGGGGAATCTTAATGAGCAGTTCTTC. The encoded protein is CASSLGQGNLNEQFF. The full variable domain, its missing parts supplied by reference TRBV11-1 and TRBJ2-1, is EAEVAQSPRYKITEKSQAVAFWCDPISGHATLYWYRQILGQGPELLVQFQDESVVDDSQLPKDRFSAERLKGVDSTLKIQPAELGDSAMYLCASSLGQGNLNEQFFGPGTRLTVL.

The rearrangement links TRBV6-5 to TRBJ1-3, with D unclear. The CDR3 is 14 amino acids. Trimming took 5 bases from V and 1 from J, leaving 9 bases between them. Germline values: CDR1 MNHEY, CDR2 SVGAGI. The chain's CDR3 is CASSPGNSGNTIYF. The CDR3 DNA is TGTGCCAGCAGTCCCGGGAATTCTGGAAACACCATATATTTT.

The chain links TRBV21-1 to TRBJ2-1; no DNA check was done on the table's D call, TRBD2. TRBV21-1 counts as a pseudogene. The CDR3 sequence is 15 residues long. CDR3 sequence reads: CASRDWTSSHNEQFF. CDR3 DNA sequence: TGTGCCAGCAGAGACTGGACTAGCAGTCACAATGAGCAGTTCTTC.

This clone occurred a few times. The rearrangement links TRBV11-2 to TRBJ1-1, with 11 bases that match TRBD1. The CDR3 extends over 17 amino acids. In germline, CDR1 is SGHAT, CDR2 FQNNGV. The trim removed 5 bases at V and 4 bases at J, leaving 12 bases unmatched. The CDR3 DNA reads TGTGCCAGCAGCCCAGCCGGGACAGGGGGACTCCTCACTGAAGCTTTCTTT. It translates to CASSPAGTGGLLTEAFF.

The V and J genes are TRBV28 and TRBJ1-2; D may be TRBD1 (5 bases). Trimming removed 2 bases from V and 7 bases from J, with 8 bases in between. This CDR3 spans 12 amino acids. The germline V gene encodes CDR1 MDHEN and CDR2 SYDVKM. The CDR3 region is CASSLRGVGYTF. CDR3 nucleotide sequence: TGTGCCAGCAGTTTACGGGGGGTTGGCTACACCTTC.

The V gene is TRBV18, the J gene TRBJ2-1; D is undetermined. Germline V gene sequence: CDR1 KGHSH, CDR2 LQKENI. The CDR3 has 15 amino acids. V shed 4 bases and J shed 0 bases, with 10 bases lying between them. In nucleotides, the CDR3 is TGTGCCAGCTCACTGAGTCCTCTCTCCTACAATGAGCAGTTCTTC. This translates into CASSLSPLSYNEQFF.

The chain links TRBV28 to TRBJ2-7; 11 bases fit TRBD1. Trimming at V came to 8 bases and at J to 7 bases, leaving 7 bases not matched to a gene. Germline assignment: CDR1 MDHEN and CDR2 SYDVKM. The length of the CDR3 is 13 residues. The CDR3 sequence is CASWTGGGGEQYF. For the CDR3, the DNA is TGTGCCAGCTGGACAGGGGGCGGGGGGGAGCAGTACTTC.

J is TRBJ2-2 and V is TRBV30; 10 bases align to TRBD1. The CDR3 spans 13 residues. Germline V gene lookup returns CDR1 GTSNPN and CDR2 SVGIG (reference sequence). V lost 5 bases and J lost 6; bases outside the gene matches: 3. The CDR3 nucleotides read TGTGCCTGGTGCGGACAGGGGGCCGGGGAGCTGTTTTTT. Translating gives CAWCGQGAGELFF. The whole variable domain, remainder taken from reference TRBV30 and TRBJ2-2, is SQTIHQWPATLVQPVGSPLSLECTVEGTSNPNLYWYRQAAGRGLQLLFYSVGIGQISSEVPQNLSASRPQDRQFILSSKKLLLSDSGFYLCAWCGQGAGELFFGEGSRLTVL.

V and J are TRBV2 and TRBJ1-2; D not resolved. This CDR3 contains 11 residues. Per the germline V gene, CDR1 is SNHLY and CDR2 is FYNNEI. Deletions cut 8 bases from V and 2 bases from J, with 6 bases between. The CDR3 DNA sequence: TGTGCCAGCGTCGAGAACTATGGCTACACCTTC. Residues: CASVENYGYTF.